The 15 T cell receptor beta chains below all came from one sample that was sequenced in a study of human T cells and chemical hapten exposure (dated by TCRdb to the early 2020s). Library prep was done by RACE. The listed sequencing device is NextSeq 500. TCRdb handled the public reads itself, with Q25 trimming in fastp and clone calling in MiXCR, and kept productive beta chains. Each record represents a unique CDR3 protein, reported with the most common genes and DNA among its rows. The sample contains about 260,000 distinct CDR3 sequences, about 9% of them found a single time. In total, the top ten clones hold around 2.5% of the sample. The time point label, read with the paper, signifies: pre-sensitization, week 0. Interpreted using the paper, the treatment or condition label stands for: therapeutic diphenylcyclopropenone sensitization with weekly scalp DPC. Sequencing was performed on whole blood, taken in connection with sensitization to the hapten diphenylcyclopropenone (DPC). Source of these receptors: a woman in her 40s with alopecia areata. Some clones in this sample may be carry-over from other donors' samples.

In its sample, this clonotype was seen a few times. The chain carries TRBV4-2 and TRBJ2-3, with 7 bases aligning to TRBD2. J gave up 1 base and V 4 bases, and 11 bases lay outside the gene matches. This CDR3 has 17 amino acids. Germline lookup yields CDR1 LGHNA and CDR2 YNFKEQ. The CDR3 coding sequence is TGTGCCAGCAGCCCTTACATCACTAGCGACCGCACAGATACGCAGTATTTT. Protein sequence: CASSPYITSDRTDTQYF.

This clonotype was observed at least ten times. This chain joins TRBV4-3 and TRBJ1-1, with TRBD1 as a possible D gene (5 bases). The CDR3 is 15 amino acids. V was clipped by 3 bases and J by 5 bases, with 16 bases between them. Germline CDR1 reads LGHNA; CDR2 reads YSLEER. Here the CDR3 DNA reads TGCGCCAGCAGCCAGGGTTTATGGGGACGGACTGAAGCTTTCTTT. Protein: CASSQGLWGRTEAFF.

This clonotype was detected only a few times. The chain couples TRBV25-1 to TRBJ2-2, with D possibly matching TRBD2 (5 bases). Trimming stripped 5 bases from V and 6 bases from J, with 7 bases between. The CDR3 length is 12 residues. Germline-derived CDR1 and CDR2 are MGHDK and SYGVNS. The CDR3 loop is CASSLEAGELFF. The CDR3, as DNA: TGTGCCAGCAGTTTGGAGGCCGGGGAGCTGTTTTTT.

This clonotype has at least ten counts. The chain links TRBV29-1 to TRBJ1-4, with 12 bases matching TRBD1. CDR1 and CDR2 (germline): SQVTM, ANQGSEA. J lost 3 bases, V lost 4 bases, and 6 bases had no gene match. CDR3 length: 16 residues. The CDR3 nucleotides are TGCAGCGTTGTTTGGGACAGGGGGCGTTCTAATGAAAAACTGTTTTTT. Translating gives CSVVWDRGRSNEKLFF.

This clonotype came up a few times. The gene calls are TRBV7-9 and TRBJ2-2; weak D call: TRBD1 (5 bases). CDR3 size: 15 residues. The germline V gene has CDR1 SEHNR and CDR2 FQNEAQ (reference sequence). With 4 bases removed from V and 3 bases from J, the gap between germline ends came to 12 bases. CDR3: CASSSRQSYTGELFF. Here the CDR3 DNA reads TGTGCCAGCAGCTCGAGACAGTCCTACACCGGGGAGCTGTTTTTT.

This clonotype was seen ten or more times. The chain recombines TRBV4-3 with TRBJ2-5; D not certain. V gave up 2 bases and J gave up 1 base, with 8 bases separating them. Germline V gene sequence: CDR1 LGHNA, CDR2 YSLEER. CDR3 length: 14 residues. The CDR3 sequence: CASSQQAGQETQYF. Written as DNA, the CDR3 is TGCGCCAGCAGCCAACAGGCCGGCCAAGAGACCCAGTACTTC.

The chain links TRBV27 to TRBJ2-1, with D possibly being TRBD1 or TRBD2 (12 bases each). The CDR3 has 21 residues. Trimming stripped 7 bases from V and 2 bases from J, with 33 bases between. Germline assignment: CDR1 MNHEY and CDR2 SMNVEV (reference sequence). The CDR3 region has the DNA TGTGCCAGCACCGCCCTGGGACAGGGGGCAGGACTAGCGGGAACCTACAATGAGCAGTTCTTC. Amino acid sequence: CASTALGQGAGLAGTYNEQFF.

This clonotype was seen ten or more times. The genes are TRBV27 and TRBJ1-6; D gene ambiguous. This CDR3 has 13 residues. In germline, CDR1 is MNHEY, CDR2 SMNVEV (reference sequence). The V and J ends lost 5 bases and 7 bases respectively, with 9 bases between them. The CDR3 nucleotides are TGTGCCAGCAGTCCCGGGTGGAATTCACCCCTCCACTTT. This codes for CASSPGWNSPLHF.

The J gene is TRBJ1-1, the V gene TRBV12-3 or TRBV12-4, with 7 bases aligning to TRBD1. The CDR3 consists of 14 residues. With V trimmed by 9 bases and J by 0 bases, 7 bases remained unmatched. CDR3 in DNA: TGTGCCAGTAGGACAGGTTCCATGAACACTGAAGCTTTCTTT. The encoded protein is CASRTGSMNTEAFF.

This clonotype was observed a few times. The V gene is TRBV7-2, the J gene TRBJ1-6, with D hard to call. The V gene lost 4 bases and the J gene lost 7 bases, with 17 bases spanning the gap. Germline values: CDR1 SGHTA, CDR2 FQGNSA. CDR3 size: 16 residues. The CDR3 DNA is TGTGCCAGCAGCTACGGCCTCTATTTAGCCAATTCACCCCTCCACTTT. It encodes CASSYGLYLANSPLHF.

The chain's CDR3 is CASSPQGQGQAFF. The CDR3 DNA is TGTGCCAGCAGCCCCCAAGGACAGGGCCAAGCTTTCTTT. The rearrangement uses TRBV7-2 and TRBJ1-1; 8 bases are shared with TRBD1. CDR3 length: 13 amino acids. Germline CDR1 and CDR2: SGHTA and FQGNSA. V was clipped by 5 bases and J by 9 bases; unmatched bases: 8.

In this sample, this clonotype turned up a few times. The CDR3 DNA is TGTGCCAGCAGTTACACCAGCGGGAGGGCCGAAGTAGGTGAGCAGTTCTTC. Translation: CASSYTSGRAEVGEQFF. V and J are TRBV6-2 or TRBV6-3 and TRBJ2-1; 10 nucleotides match TRBD2. The V gene end was trimmed by 2 bases and the J gene end by 9 bases; junction bases not matched to a gene: 13. Germline loops: CDR1 MNHEY, CDR2 SVGEGT. The CDR3 extends over 17 amino acids.

This clonotype has a handful of counts. The chain is built from TRBV6-5 and TRBJ2-1; D may correspond to TRBD1 or TRBD2 (5 bases each). Germline V gene lookup returns CDR1 MNHEY and CDR2 SVGAGI. This CDR3 is 15 amino acids long. V was cut by 5 bases and J by 2 bases, with 13 bases left in between. CDR3 in DNA: TGTGCCAGCAGTCCCGAGGGGATCCCCTACAATGAGCAGTTCTTC. Its protein is CASSPEGIPYNEQFF.

The chain uses TRBV12-3 or TRBV12-4 and TRBJ1-2; no clear D. The CDR3 consists of 14 residues. Trimming removed 6 bases at V and 8 bases at J, with 19 bases between. The CDR3 spells CASSPATRAGGYTF. CDR3 DNA sequence: TGTGCCAGCAGCCCCGCTACGAGAGCGGGGGGCTACACCTTC.

The rearrangement joins TRBV12-3 or TRBV12-4 to TRBJ2-3; no reliable D call. The CDR3 consists of 13 residues. V lost 1 base and J 6 bases, leaving 8 bases between the germline ends. This chain's CDR3 is CASSLGNEDTQYF. In nucleotides, the CDR3 is TGTGCCAGCAGTTTAGGCAACGAGGATACGCAGTATTTT.